The 20 T cell receptor beta chains below were found in one sample sequenced in a study of T cell responses to AZD1222 COVID-19 vaccine. Measured with immunoSEQ multiplex PCR; TCRdb has only the in-frame clones, and not every one. The data hold approximately 75,000 clones, with roughly 84% observed a single time. The material sequenced was peripheral blood, taken 28 days after the second AZD1222 dose. Receptors were obtained from an adult who received the AZD1222 COVID-19 vaccine.

With regard to this clone: A junction boundary mismatches the germline segment, possibly from a read error. The chain employs TRBV7-8 and TRBJ1-2; 9 bases are shared with TRBD1. The length of the CDR3 is 12 residues. Looked up from germline, CDR1 is SGHVS and CDR2 is FQNEAQ. The DNA of the CDR3 is TGTGCCAGCAGCCCCAGGGACAGGGCAATTTCCTTC. Amino acids: CASSPRDRAISF.

V and J are TRBV29-1 and TRBJ1-4; D unclear. The V gene lost 2 bases and the J gene lost 5 bases, with 3 bases spanning the gap. CDR3 size: 11 residues. CDR1 and CDR2 from the germline V gene are SQVTM and ANQGSEA. Here the CDR3 DNA reads TGCAGCGTTGAACAGAATGAAAAACTGTTTTTT. Protein sequence: CSVEQNEKLFF.

V is TRBV29-1 and J is TRBJ1-5; perhaps TRBD1 as D (6 bases). Trimming pared 0 bases from V and 11 bases from J, leaving 8 bases between. Per the germline V gene, CDR1 is SQVTM and CDR2 is ANQGSEA. The CDR3 has 11 amino acids. The CDR3 bases are TGCAGCGTTGAAGAAGGGGGAGCCCAGCATTTT. Residues: CSVEEGGAQHF.

The chain carries TRBV3-1 (or the pseudogene TRBV3-2) and TRBJ1-5, with 9 bases that match TRBD1. V dropped 1 base and J dropped 4; count of bases not matched to a gene: 2. The CDR3 has 15 residues. The germline CDR1 and CDR2 sequences are LGHDT and YNNKEL (reference sequence). The CDR3 spells CASSQGQGVNQPQHF. The CDR3 DNA follows: TGTGCCAGCAGCCAAGGACAGGGGGTAAATCAGCCCCAGCATTTT.

The CDR3 DNA follows: TGTGCCAGTAGTATGAACAGGGGGATCGATGAGCAGTTCTTC. It is translated as CASSMNRGIDEQFF. The chain employs TRBV19 and TRBJ2-1; 8 bases are a match to TRBD1. The CDR3 loop spans 14 amino acids. CDR1 is LNHDA, CDR2 SQIVND, per germline (reference sequence). V was pared by 3 bases and J by 8 bases, with 6 bases of the junction left unmatched. Combining the CDR3 with reference TRBV19 and TRBJ2-1 gives the whole variable domain DGGITQSPKYLFRKEGQNVTLSCEQNLNHDAMYWYRQDPGQGLRLIYYSQIVNDFQKGDIAEGYSVSREKKESFPLTVTSAQKNPTAFYLCASSMNRGIDEQFFGPGTRLTVL.

This clone was found many times. J is TRBJ1-5 and V is TRBV25-1, with a tentative D call TRBD1 (5 bases). The CDR3 runs 14 residues. V was trimmed by 4 bases and J by 4 bases, leaving 11 bases between them. Germline V CDR1 and CDR2: MGHDK, SYGVNS. The CDR3: CASSGPGSNQPQHF. DNA for the CDR3: TGTGCCAGCAGTGGCCCAGGGTCAAATCAGCCCCAGCATTTT.

V usage is TRBV11-2 and J usage is TRBJ1-4, with D uncertain. Trimming took 4 bases from V and 8 from J, leaving 14 bases between them. This CDR3 has 14 amino acids. CDR1 and CDR2 (germline): SGHAT, FQNNGV. CDR3 in DNA: TGTGCCAGCAGCTCGCCAGCCTCAATCGAAAAACTGTTTTTT. It translates to CASSSPASIEKLFF.

This sequence joins TRBV5-1 and TRBJ2-1, with D perhaps given as TRBD1 or TRBD2 (5 bases each). This CDR3 spans 10 amino acids. The V end was cut by 4 bases, the J end by 10 bases, with 6 bases between. Looked up from germline, CDR1 is SGHRS and CDR2 is YFSETQ. CDR3 bases: TGCGCCAGCAGCGGGACGGAGCAGTTCTTC. Translation gives CASSGTEQFF.

The chain is built from TRBV19 and TRBJ1-1, with D unresolved. This CDR3 has 13 amino acids. In germline, CDR1 is LNHDA, CDR2 SQIVND (reference sequence). V lost 5 bases and J lost 5, with 12 bases in between. In DNA form, the CDR3 reads TGTGCCAGTAGTCCCCCCTTGATGACTGAAGCTTTCTTT. It specifies CASSPPLMTEAFF. The full variable domain, rest sourced from reference TRBV19 and TRBJ1-1, is DGGITQSPKYLFRKEGQNVTLSCEQNLNHDAMYWYRQDPGQGLRLIYYSQIVNDFQKGDIAEGYSVSREKKESFPLTVTSAQKNPTAFYLCASSPPLMTEAFFGQGTRLTVV.

V and J are TRBV6-5 and TRBJ2-1; a possible D gene is TRBD2 (5 bases). Per the germline V gene, CDR1 is MNHEY and CDR2 is SVGAGI. CDR3 length: 13 amino acids. With 9 bases removed from V and 14 bases from J, the gap between germline ends came to 23 bases. The CDR3 loop reads CASAPPSRTREFF. The CDR3 nucleotides read TGTGCCAGTGCCCCCCCCAGCAGAACTAGAGAGTTCTTC.

The rearrangement links TRBV4-3 to TRBJ1-2, with TRBD1 as a possible D gene (5 bases). Trimming took off 0 bases at V and 9 bases at J, with 17 bases between the two ends. Germline CDR1 LGHNA, CDR2 YSLEER. There are 15 residues in the CDR3. DNA of the CDR3: TGCGCCAGCAGCCAAGATCTTTCGGGGGGAAACAGCTACACCTTC. It translates to CASSQDLSGGNSYTF.

The chain uses TRBV19 and TRBJ1-5, with TRBD1 as a possible D gene (5 bases). The CDR3 has 14 residues. The germline gives CDR1 LNHDA, CDR2 SQIVND (reference sequence). The V and J ends lost 4 bases and 3 bases respectively, with 10 bases between them. The CDR3 region has the DNA TGTGCCAGTAGTACCGACAGTTCCAATCAGCCCCAGCATTTT. Translating it yields CASSTDSSNQPQHF.

The CDR3 sequence: CASSAGQGVNTGELFF. The CDR3 DNA follows: TGTGCCAGCAGCGCCGGACAGGGTGTGAACACCGGGGAGCTGTTTTTT. V gene TRBV9 combines with J gene TRBJ2-2; 8 positions agree with TRBD1. CDR3 length: 16 amino acids. CDR1 and CDR2 (germline): SGDLS, YYNGEE. V gave up 3 bases and J gave up 1 base; unmatched junction bases: 5.

The rearrangement links TRBV9 to TRBJ1-2; a weak D match, TRBD1 (5 bases). The CDR3 has 15 amino acids. Germline loops: CDR1 SGDLS, CDR2 YYNGEE. V lost 4 bases and J lost 4, with 17 bases in between. The CDR3 nucleotides are TGTGCCAGCAGCTCTTGGGGGGGACGGGCCTATGGCTACACCTTC. This gives the protein CASSSWGGRAYGYTF.

The chain uses TRBV3-1 (or the pseudogene TRBV3-2) and TRBJ1-1; D is possibly TRBD1 (5 bases). V lost 1 base to trimming and J lost 3 bases, with 9 bases between them. The germline V gene has CDR1 LGHDT and CDR2 YNNKEL (reference sequence). The CDR3 sequence is 14 residues long. CDR3 sequence: CASSQVARDTEAFF. CDR3 in DNA: TGTGCCAGCAGCCAAGTGGCCAGGGACACTGAAGCTTTCTTT.

This clone appeared once. The chain carries TRBV5-5 and TRBJ2-3, with D possibly TRBD1 on 5 matching bases. There are 15 residues in the CDR3. V was shortened by 0 bases and J by 3 bases, with 11 bases between the two germline ends. CDR1 and CDR2 from the germline V gene are SGHKS and YYEKEE (reference sequence). This chain's CDR3 is CASSLAGIATDTQYF. DNA of the CDR3: TGTGCCAGCAGCTTGGCAGGGATTGCGACAGATACGCAGTATTTT. The variable domain in full, with the rest retrieved from reference TRBV5-5 and TRBJ2-3, is DAGVTQSPTHLIKTRGQQVTLRCSPISGHKSVSWYQQVLGQGPQFIFQYYEKEERGRGNFPDRFSARQFPNYSSELNVNALLLGDSALYLCASSLAGIATDTQYFGPGTRLTVL.

CDR3 protein: CASSRDTDTQYF. CDR3 sequence (DNA): TGTGCCAGCTCTAGGGACACAGATACGCAGTATTTT. The chain links TRBV6-5 to TRBJ2-3, with unresolved D. The CDR3 length is 12 residues. Trimming pared 8 bases from V and 2 bases from J, leaving 8 bases between. Per the germline V gene, CDR1 is MNHEY and CDR2 is SVGAGI.

This clone showed up just once. The chain recombines TRBV4-1 with TRBJ1-1, with TRBD1 identical over 7 bases. V trimming: 4 bases; J trimming: 1 base; junction bases outside the gene matches: 12. Germline assignment: CDR1 MGHRA and CDR2 YSYEKL. This CDR3 has 17 amino acids. The CDR3 bases are TGCGCCAGCAGCCTATATACTCTGAACAGGGGGAACACTGAAGCTTTCTTT. Encoded protein: CASSLYTLNRGNTEAFF.

Only one count was recorded for this clone. The chain carries TRBV30 and TRBJ2-5, with TRBD1 matching 11 bases. The CDR3 is made up of 13 amino acids. Unmatched junction bases numbered 4, after V lost 5 bases and J lost 5 bases. CDR1 is GTSNPN, CDR2 SVGIG, per germline (reference sequence). CDR3 coding DNA: TGTGCCTGGGGACAGGGGGCCGGTGAGACCCAGTACTTC. It codes for CAWGQGAGETQYF.

This clone showed up just a few times. The rearrangement joins TRBV29-1 to TRBJ1-2; perhaps TRBD1 as D (6 bases). CDR1 is SQVTM and CDR2 is ANQGSEA in the germline V gene. V was shortened by 2 bases and J by 6 bases, with 13 bases between the two germline ends. The CDR3 is 13 amino acids. The CDR3 protein is CSVEPVRGDGYTF. The CDR3 DNA is TGCAGCGTTGAACCCGTCAGGGGAGATGGCTACACCTTC.